The present entry profiles one T cell receptor beta chain with its context. The data were taken from a study of regulatory T cells in long-lasting Graves disease. Time point specified: newly diagnosed GD, antithyroid drugs for less than 3 months. Extracted PBMC RNA gave rise to the TCR library. Construction of the TCR beta libraries employed iRepertoire HTBI primers in conjunction with Arm-PCR of CDR3 regions. Via MiXCR, TCRdb re-called the multiplex PCR reads, giving one row per CDR3 protein. The sample records roughly 380,000 distinct CDR3 sequences, about a sixth being singletons. The sample was also linked to a second study, of T cells in Graves' hyperthyroidism and ophthalmopathy.

This sequence originates from a man aged 40-49 years with Graves disease. The material sequenced was peripheral blood mononuclear cells (PBMCs), taken at new diagnosis, from a patient treated with antithyroid drugs.

CDR3 nucleotides: TGTGCCAGCACGACAGGGTTGGAAGATACGCAGTATTTT. It codes for CASTTGLEDTQYF. The chain has TRBV19 and TRBJ2-3; 7 positions match TRBD1. CDR1 and CDR2 (germline): LNHDA, SQIVND (reference sequence). Trimming cost V 9 bases and J 5 bases; bases outside gene matches: 8. CDR3 length equals 13 residues.